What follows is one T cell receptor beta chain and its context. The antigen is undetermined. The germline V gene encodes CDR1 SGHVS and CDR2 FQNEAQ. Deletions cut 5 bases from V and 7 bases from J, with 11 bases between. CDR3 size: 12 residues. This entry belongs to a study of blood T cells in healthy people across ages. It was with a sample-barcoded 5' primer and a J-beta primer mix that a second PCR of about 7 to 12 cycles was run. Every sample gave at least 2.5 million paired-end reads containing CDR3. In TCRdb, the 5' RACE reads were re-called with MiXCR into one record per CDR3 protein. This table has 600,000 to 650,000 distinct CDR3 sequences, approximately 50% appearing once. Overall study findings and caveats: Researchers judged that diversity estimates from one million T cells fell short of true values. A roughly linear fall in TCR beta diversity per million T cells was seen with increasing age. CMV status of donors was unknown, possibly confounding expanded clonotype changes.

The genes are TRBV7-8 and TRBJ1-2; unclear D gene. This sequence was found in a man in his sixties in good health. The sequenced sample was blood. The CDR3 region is CASSPTGSGYTF. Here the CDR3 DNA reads TGTGCCAGCAGCCCGACCGGGAGTGGCTACACCTTC.